This T cell receptor (beta chain) is drawn from a study of OX40 agonist ivuxolimab in advanced cancers. Study context: A mean age of about 59 years, range about 20 to 79, was recorded, and roughly 80% were male.

Clones were read by immunoSEQ multiplex PCR, and TCRdb kept only the in-frame ones, dropping some. The sample yields 65,000 to 100,000 clones, about 90% seen once. V lost 6 bases, J lost 6 bases, and 18 bases lay in between. The germline V gene has CDR1 MNHEY and CDR2 SVGAGI. The CDR3 covers 15 residues. This sequence originates from an adult with an advanced solid tumor such as melanoma, head and neck, liver or kidney cancer. This material consisted of CD4+ or CD8+ T cells sorted from blood, taken in a trial of the OX40 agonist ivuxolimab. The chain joins TRBV6-5 to TRBJ1-5; a possible D gene is TRBD1 (5 bases). CDR3 in DNA: TGTGCCAGCAGCCCCCTCGGGGGTGGGGGTCAGCCCCAGCATTTT. Its translation: CASSPLGGGGQPQHF.